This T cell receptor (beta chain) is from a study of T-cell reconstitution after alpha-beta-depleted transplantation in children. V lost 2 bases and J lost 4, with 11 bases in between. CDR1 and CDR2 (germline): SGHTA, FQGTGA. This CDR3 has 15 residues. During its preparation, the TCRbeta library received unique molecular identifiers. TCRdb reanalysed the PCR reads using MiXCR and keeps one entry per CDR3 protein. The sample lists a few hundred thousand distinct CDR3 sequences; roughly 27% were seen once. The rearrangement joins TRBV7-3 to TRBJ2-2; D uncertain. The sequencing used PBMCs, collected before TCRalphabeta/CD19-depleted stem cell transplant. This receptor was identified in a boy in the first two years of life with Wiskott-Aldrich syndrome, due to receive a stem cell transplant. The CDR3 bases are TGTGCCAGCAGCTTATTAGCAGAGAGCACCGGGGAGCTGTTTTTT. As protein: CASSLLAESTGELFF.